The source of this TCR beta chain is a study of tumor and adjacent non-tumor tissue in lung cancer. This clonotype has a count of ten or more. A modified ARM-PCR protocol with three rounds of nested PCR amplified TCRbeta. TCRdb used MiXCR to reprocess the multiplex PCR reads, holding one entry per CDR3 protein. The repertoire holds about 80,000 distinct CDR3 sequences, with 55% to 75% as singletons. The template was RNA from unsorted bulk tissue. Newly diagnosed lung cancer patients had thoracic surgery in China, August–November 2014, without prior chemotherapy. Trimming cost V 3 bases and J 3 bases; bases outside gene matches: 11. The CDR3 has 16 amino acids. Germline V gene sequence: CDR1 SGHRS, CDR2 YFSETQ.

The sequencing sample was made of lung tumor tissue. This chain links TRBV5-1 with TRBJ2-7; TRBD2 matches at 8 bases. This clonotype originated in a woman in her 40s with non-small cell lung cancer. This CDR3 reads CASSWGRRAGVYEQYF. The DNA for the CDR3 is TGCGCCAGCAGCTGGGGTCGTAGAGCGGGAGTCTACGAGCAGTACTTC.